Each of the 10 T cell receptor beta chains below was sequenced from the same sample in a study of cytomegalovirus exposure and HLA in healthy donors. 60 Vbeta and 13 Jbeta primers were used in PCR. Only in-frame clones appear in the TCRdb table, and some are missing; sequencing was by immunoSEQ multiplex PCR. The data contain 60,000 to 70,000 clones, around three quarters of them singletons. The sequenced sample consisted of PBMCs. Receptor source: a man aged 45-65 years in good health and CMV-seronegative.

This clone was seen a handful of times. The V call is TRBV5-1, the J call TRBJ1-1, with a possible D match to TRBD1 (6 bases). Trimming pared 2 bases from V and 7 bases from J, leaving 15 bases between. The CDR3 spans 14 residues. CDR1 is SGHRS and CDR2 is YFSETQ in the germline V gene. The CDR3 DNA reads TGCGCCAGCAGCTTCAGGGGCGAATACGGTGAAGCTTTCTTT. Translation: CASSFRGEYGEAFF.

The V call is TRBV19, the J call TRBJ2-6; D call uncertain. Germline V gives CDR1 LNHDA, CDR2 SQIVND (reference sequence). This CDR3 has 15 amino acids. V lost 7 bases, J lost 2 bases, and 12 bases lay in between. The CDR3 DNA sequence: TGTGCCAGTATCACCGGCGGCCCTGGGGCCAACGTCCTGACTTTC. Its translation: CASITGGPGANVLTF.

The rearrangement joins TRBV18 to TRBJ2-6; tentative D call: TRBD1 (6 bases). CDR3 size: 19 residues. The germline CDR1 and CDR2 sequences are KGHSH and LQKENI. The V and J ends lost 4 bases and 0 bases respectively, with 19 bases between them. In DNA, the CDR3 is TGTGCCAGCTCACGCCAACAGGGCCTCACAAGCTCTGGGGCCAACGTCCTGACTTTC. This sequence encodes CASSRQQGLTSSGANVLTF.

CDR3 protein: CASSGGGRAKNIQYF. The CDR3, as DNA: TGTGCCAGCAGTGGCGGGGGTCGAGCCAAAAACATTCAGTACTTC. This chain joins TRBV25-1 and TRBJ2-4; 7 bases are a match to TRBD2. The junction had 3 bases not matched to a gene; V was cut back by 4 bases and J by 0 bases. The CDR3 spans 15 residues. Germline CDR1 MGHDK, CDR2 SYGVNS.

The DNA for the CDR3 is TGCAGTGCCCCAAATAGGGGGCGCGCTTTCTTT. This translates into CSAPNRGRAFF. The chain links TRBV20-1 to TRBJ1-1, with 7 nucleotides matching TRBD1. V lost 6 bases, J lost 11 bases, and 9 bases stayed unmatched. The CDR3 extends over 11 amino acids. Germline-derived CDR1 and CDR2 are DFQATT and SNEGSKA (reference sequence).

There are a few counts of this clone. The V gene is TRBV18, the J gene TRBJ2-1; tentative D call: TRBD1 (7 bases). The V and J ends lost 6 bases and 7 bases respectively, with 22 bases between them. The CDR3 runs to 16 residues. Germline V gene sequence: CDR1 KGHSH, CDR2 LQKENI. The CDR3 loop is CASSMAMIQGGNEQFF. The CDR3 coding sequence is TGTGCCAGCTCCATGGCCATGATCCAGGGGGGTAATGAGCAGTTCTTC.

CDR3 bases: TGTGCCCAGGACAGGGGGCGGTCTGAAGCTTTCTTT. Protein sequence: CAQDRGRSEAFF. This chain joins TRBV30 and TRBJ1-1; 11 bases are a match to TRBD1. V shed 8 bases and J 6 bases; nucleotides not matched to a gene: 5. The CDR3 spans 12 residues. Germline-derived CDR1 and CDR2 are GTSNPN and SVGIG (reference sequence).

The chain recombines TRBV5-1 with TRBJ1-2; tentative D call: TRBD1 (5 bases). Germline assignment: CDR1 SGHRS and CDR2 YFSETQ. With 3 bases removed from V and 1 base from J, the gap between germline ends came to 22 bases. The CDR3 totals 18 residues. The CDR3 region has the DNA TGCGCCAGCAGCTCCTCCCAGGGCGGAGGGCGTTATAACTATGGCTACACCTTC. Protein product: CASSSSQGGGRYNYGYTF.

V gene TRBV7-9 combines with J gene TRBJ1-2; TRBD1 matches 8 bases. The trim removed 5 bases at V and 1 base at J, leaving 3 bases unmatched. This CDR3 has 14 residues. Germline CDR1 reads SEHNR; CDR2 reads FQNEAQ (reference sequence). For the CDR3, the DNA is TGTGCCAGCAGCGGGACAGGCAGTAACTATGGCTACACCTTC. Residues: CASSGTGSNYGYTF.

This chain joins TRBV7-9 and TRBJ1-1; D remains ambiguous. Trimming pared 6 bases from V and 3 bases from J, leaving 11 bases between. The germline CDR1 and CDR2 sequences are SEHNR and FQNEAQ (reference sequence). This CDR3 comprises 13 residues. The CDR3 DNA reads TGTGCCAGCAGGCGGGTCAAGGACACTGAAGCTTTCTTT. Its protein is CASRRVKDTEAFF.